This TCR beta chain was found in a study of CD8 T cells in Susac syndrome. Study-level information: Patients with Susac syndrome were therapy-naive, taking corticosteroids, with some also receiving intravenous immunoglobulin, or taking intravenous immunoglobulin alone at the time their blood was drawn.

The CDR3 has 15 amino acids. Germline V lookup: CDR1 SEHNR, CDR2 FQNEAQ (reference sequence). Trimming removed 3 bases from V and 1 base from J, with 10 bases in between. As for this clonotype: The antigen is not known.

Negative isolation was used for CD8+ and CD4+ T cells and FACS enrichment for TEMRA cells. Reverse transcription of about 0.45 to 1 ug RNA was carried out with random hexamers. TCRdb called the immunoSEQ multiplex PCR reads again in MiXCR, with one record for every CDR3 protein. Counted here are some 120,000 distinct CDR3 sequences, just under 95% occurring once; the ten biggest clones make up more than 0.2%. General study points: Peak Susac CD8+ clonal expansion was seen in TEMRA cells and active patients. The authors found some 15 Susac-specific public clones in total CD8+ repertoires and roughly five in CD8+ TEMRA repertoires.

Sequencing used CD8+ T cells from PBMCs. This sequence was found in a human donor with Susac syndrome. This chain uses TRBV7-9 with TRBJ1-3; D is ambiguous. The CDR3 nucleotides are TGTGCCAGCAGCTTGCCGTTTGATTCTGGAAACACCATATATTTT. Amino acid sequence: CASSLPFDSGNTIYF. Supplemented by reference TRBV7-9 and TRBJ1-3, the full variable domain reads DTGVSQNPRHKITKRGQNVTFRCDPISEHNRLYWYRQTLGQGPEFLTYFQNEAQLEKSRLLSDRFSAERPKGSFSTLEIQRTEQGDSAMYLCASSLPFDSGNTIYFGEGSWLTVV.